This TCR beta chain was profiled in a study of shared clonotypes between healthy human individuals. Study overall: Donor ages ranged 18 to 49 years: a couple of women, a few men.

Profiling relied on immunoSEQ multiplex PCR, and the TCRdb table lists in-frame clones only, not all of them. The table has some 2,400,000 clones, about 94% seen once; the top ten hold roughly 0.13%. The donors were adults (healthy and HIV-negative) with no recent acute infections or vaccinations. The CDR3 runs 14 residues. Germline V gene lookup returns CDR1 SGHTA and CDR2 FQGNSA. Trimming stripped 1 base from V and 7 bases from J, with 11 bases between. The J gene is TRBJ1-5, the V gene TRBV7-2, with unresolved D. Material for sequencing was naive CD4+ T cells sorted from blood. Indicated subset: CD45RA+ positively selected. This TCR was sampled from a young man in good health. Here the CDR3 reads CASSLGPNNQPQHF. CDR3 DNA sequence: TGTGCCAGCAGCTTAGGGCCGAACAACCAGCCCCAGCATTTT.